This TCR beta chain was recorded in a study of T cell responses to AZD1222 COVID-19 vaccine. CDR3 size: 14 residues. The germline gives CDR1 LNHDA, CDR2 SQIVND (reference sequence). V gave up 6 bases and J gave up 0 bases, with 8 bases separating them. This clone was found once. Here immunoSEQ multiplex PCR was the method, and the copy in TCRdb shows in-frame clones only, minus some. The data contain around 150,000 clones, roughly 90% of them seen just once; the ten biggest clones take up 4% to 4.5%. Sequenced here: peripheral blood, sampled 28 days after the second AZD1222 dose. The receptor was isolated from an adult who received the AZD1222 COVID-19 vaccine. The chain couples TRBV19 to TRBJ2-2, with D unresolved. The DNA for the CDR3 is TGTGCCAGTAGCTCCAGAACGAACACCGGGGAGCTGTTTTTT. This sequence encodes CASSSRTNTGELFF. Based on the CDR3 plus reference TRBV19 and TRBJ2-2, the full variable domain is DGGITQSPKYLFRKEGQNVTLSCEQNLNHDAMYWYRQDPGQGLRLIYYSQIVNDFQKGDIAEGYSVSREKKESFPLTVTSAQKNPTAFYLCASSSRTNTGELFFGEGSRLTVL.